This T cell receptor (beta chain) is drawn from a study of regulatory T cells in long-lasting Graves disease. Regarding the study as a whole: TCR diversity was lower in persistent than newly diagnosed Graves' disease. Under persistent disease, TRBV28, TRBJ1-2 and TRBJ2-5 were used preferentially.

CDR1 and CDR2 (germline): PRHDT, FYEKMQ (reference sequence). Trimming cost V 4 bases and J 5 bases; bases outside gene matches: 9. The CDR3 covers 16 residues. Concerning this clonotype itself: The antigen is unknown. A single base separates this from a much larger clone, so it may be a read error.

Time point described: newly diagnosed GD, antithyroid drugs for less than 3 months. Scientists built the TCR library using RNA that was extracted from PBMCs. CDR3 regions were amplified by Arm-PCR using iRepertoire HTBI primers to build TCR beta libraries. TCRdb processed the multiplex PCR reads anew with MiXCR; each CDR3 protein has one entry. This table has fewer than 550,000 distinct CDR3 sequences, about 16% appearing once. These data also formed part of another study, on T cells in Graves' hyperthyroidism and ophthalmopathy.

This chain uses TRBV13 with TRBJ2-4; 9 bases align to TRBD1. Here the sequenced sample was peripheral blood mononuclear cells (PBMCs), taken at new diagnosis, from a patient treated with antithyroid drugs. The origin of this receptor is a woman aged 40 to 65 with Graves disease. The CDR3 reads CASSSAWDRDQNIQYF. CDR3 DNA sequence: TGTGCCAGCAGCTCAGCCTGGGACAGGGATCAAAACATTCAGTACTTC.